The next 6 T cell receptor beta chains were all read from a single sample in a study of T cell responses to AZD1222 COVID-19 vaccine. Sequencing used immunoSEQ multiplex PCR; TCRdb keeps in-frame clones, though not all of them. The sample has around 180,000 clones, over 80% seen once. The sequences come from peripheral blood, collected on day 0 of MenACWY control vaccination. The receptor source for this set is an adult in good health.

The chain recombines TRBV5-1 with TRBJ1-4; D perhaps matches TRBD1 (5 bases). Germline CDR1 is SGHRS and CDR2 is YFSETQ. V was pared by 0 bases and J by 3 bases, with 9 bases between. The CDR3 loop spans 15 amino acids. CDR3 sequence reads: CASSLAGRPNEKLFF. The CDR3 DNA reads TGCGCCAGCAGCTTGGCGGGGCGACCTAATGAAAAACTGTTTTTT. The whole variable domain, filled in from reference TRBV5-1 and TRBJ1-4, reads KAGVTQTPRYLIKTRGQQVTLSCSPISGHRSVSWYQQTPGQGLQFLFEYFSETQRNKGNFPGRFSGRQFSNSRSEMNVSTLELGDSALYLCASSLAGRPNEKLFFGSGTQLSVL.

The chain's CDR3 is CASSLIGRRRNTEAFF. The CDR3, as DNA: TGTGCCAGCAGTTTAATTGGCCGGAGGAGGAACACTGAAGCTTTCTTT. V gene TRBV28 combines with J gene TRBJ1-1; no reliable D call. The germline CDR1 and CDR2 sequences are MDHEN and SYDVKM. V lost 2 bases to trimming and J lost 1 base, with 14 bases between them. The CDR3 sequence is 16 residues long.

The V call is TRBV6-5, the J call TRBJ2-2; D unclear. Per the germline V gene, CDR1 is MNHEY and CDR2 is SVGAGI. CDR3 size: 14 residues. V shed 6 bases and J shed 0 bases, with 8 bases lying between them. The CDR3 spells CASRSGPNTGELFF. CDR3 DNA: TGTGCCAGCAGATCCGGACCGAACACCGGGGAGCTGTTTTTT.

This clone was found a few times. This sequence joins TRBV7-2 and TRBJ2-2; D is ambiguous. Trimming cost V 5 bases and J 1 base, with 8 bases left between them. Germline V gives CDR1 SGHTA, CDR2 FQGNSA. This CDR3 spans 14 amino acids. The CDR3, as DNA: TGTGCCAGCAGCGTTAGCAGGAACACCGGGGAGCTGTTTTTT. Translating gives CASSVSRNTGELFF.

The CDR3 DNA reads as TGCAGTGCTAGACTAGCGCGAGAGCAGTACTTC. This gives the protein CSARLAREQYF. The chain links TRBV20-1 to TRBJ2-7; tentatively, D is TRBD2 (6 bases). CDR3 length: 11 amino acids. The V and J ends lost 2 bases and 7 bases respectively, with 9 bases between them. Germline CDR1 and CDR2: DFQATT and SNEGSKA (reference sequence).

With respect to this clone: At one boundary the junction diverges from the germline segment, which might be a read error. This chain links TRBV5-1 with TRBJ2-2, with 8 bases matching TRBD1. Germline CDR1 SGHRS, CDR2 YFSETQ. The CDR3 sequence is 12 residues long. Here the CDR3 reads CASSLEQGGLFF. In nucleotides, the CDR3 is TGCGCCAGCAGCTTGGAACAGGGGGGGCTGTTTTTT.